Following are 8 T cell receptor beta chains from one sample sequenced in a study of patients and donors after allogeneic stem cell transplantation. TCRdb reprocessed the RT-PCR reads with MiXCR, giving one entry per CDR3 protein. The data show roughly 960,000 distinct CDR3 sequences, 18% seen once. The sequenced sample consisted of blood, either unsorted or a sorted T cell fraction (not recorded which). These receptors all stem from a human donor who was either an allogeneic HSCT recipient or a stem cell or donor lymphocyte infusion donor (not recorded which). It is not recorded whose cells these are; they may come from a transplant donor.

This clonotype has only a few counts. This chain joins TRBV7-2 and TRBJ2-3, with 8 bases that match TRBD2. V trimming: 3 bases; J trimming: 8 bases; junction bases outside the gene matches: 13. CDR3 length: 16 residues. Germline values: CDR1 SGHTA, CDR2 FQGNSA. CDR3 coding DNA: TGTGCCAGCAGCTTGGTTCCTAGCGGGCTCCGGGGTACGCAGTATTTT. This gives the protein CASSLVPSGLRGTQYF.

The sample holds a few counts of this clonotype. The V call is TRBV9, the J call TRBJ2-7, with 10 bases identical to TRBD2. Germline CDR1 is SGDLS and CDR2 is YYNGEE. Trimming removed 0 bases from V and 6 bases from J; junction bases left unmatched: 3. The CDR3 consists of 14 residues. CDR3 sequence reads: CASSVDGLAAEQYF. The CDR3 nucleotides are TGTGCCAGCAGCGTAGATGGACTAGCGGCCGAGCAGTACTTC.

This clonotype has only a few counts. The gene calls are TRBV6-2 or TRBV6-3 and TRBJ1-1; weak D call: TRBD1 (6 bases). From germline, CDR1 is MNHEY and CDR2 SVGEGT. The CDR3 is 16 amino acids. V lost 6 bases, J lost 1 base, and 18 bases lay in between. CDR3 in amino acids: CASRPKTRGPNTEAFF. The CDR3 region has the DNA TGTGCCAGCAGGCCTAAGACCAGGGGACCGAACACTGAAGCTTTCTTT.

The rearrangement joins TRBV12-3 or TRBV12-4 to TRBJ1-2; 7 bases are shared with TRBD1. The CDR3 covers 18 residues. The V gene end was trimmed by 2 bases and the J gene end by 5 bases; junction bases not matched to a gene: 17. The CDR3 nucleotides are TGTGCCAGCAGTTTACGTCGAGGGGGCCTCCGCTCGGGGTATGGCTACACCTTC. This codes for CASSLRRGGLRSGYGYTF.

This clonotype was seen only a few times. CDR3 in amino acids: CASTRGETYNSPLHF. The CDR3 nucleotides are TGTGCCAGCACCCGTGGAGAGACCTATAATTCACCCCTCCACTTT. The rearrangement links TRBV12-3 or TRBV12-4 to TRBJ1-6, with unresolved D. This CDR3 spans 15 amino acids. The ends were cut back, 7 bases at V and 2 bases at J, with 12 bases in the middle.

This clonotype turned up a few times. The J gene is TRBJ1-2, the V gene TRBV6-1, with 8 bases lining up with TRBD1. There are 15 residues in the CDR3. V lost 5 bases to trimming and J lost 0 bases; unmatched junction nucleotides: 5. Per germline, CDR1 MNHNS and CDR2 SASEGT. The CDR3 sequence is CASSTRDRTNYGYTF. CDR3 nucleotide sequence: TGTGCCAGCAGTACCCGGGACAGGACTAACTATGGCTACACCTTC.

The genes are TRBV11-2 and TRBJ2-3; either TRBD1 or TRBD2 may fit D (5 bases each). Germline V CDR1 and CDR2: SGHAT, FQNNGV. This CDR3 region has 14 residues. Trimming removed 5 bases at V and 14 bases at J, with 23 bases between. The CDR3 region is CASSTYTPGPSAYF. The CDR3 DNA sequence: TGTGCCAGCAGCACCTATACGCCGGGGCCCTCCGCGTATTTT.

This chain connects TRBV6-2 or TRBV6-3 to TRBJ2-7, with 10 bases aligning to TRBD2. The V and J ends lost 5 bases and 0 bases, in that order; junction bases with no gene match: 10. The CDR3 sequence is 17 residues long. Germline V gene lookup returns CDR1 MNHEY and CDR2 SVGEGT. CDR3 bases: TGTGCCAGCAGTCGACGCGGGCCTAGCGGGGGCTCCTACGAGCAGTACTTC. Translation: CASSRRGPSGGSYEQYF.